These 4 T cell receptor beta chains originate from one sample sequenced in a study of cytomegalovirus exposure and HLA in healthy donors. This PCR relied on a set of 60 Vbeta primers and 13 Jbeta primers. Profiled with immunoSEQ multiplex PCR; TCRdb holds only in-frame clones, not every one. The repertoire has over 150,000 clones, almost 75% of them found once; the top ten carry 3.1%. Material: PBMCs. Every receptor here comes from a woman aged 25-40 years in good health and CMV-seropositive.

J is TRBJ2-5 and V is TRBV29-1; D not certain. The germline V and J ends were trimmed by 5 bases and 2 bases, with 18 bases remaining between them. There are 15 residues in the CDR3. Per the germline V gene, CDR1 is SQVTM and CDR2 is ANQGSEA. The CDR3 loop reads CSVKIERLPQETQYF. CDR3 coding DNA: TGCAGCGTTAAGATCGAGCGCCTACCTCAAGAGACCCAGTACTTC.

The rearrangement joins TRBV5-4 to TRBJ2-5, with unresolved D. This CDR3 contains 14 residues. The germline CDR1 and CDR2 sequences are SGHNT and YYREEE (reference sequence). Trimming removed 0 bases at V and 0 bases at J, with 6 bases between. The CDR3 DNA is TGTGCCAGCAGCTTGGAACTAAACCAAGAGACCCAGTACTTC. Translating gives CASSLELNQETQYF.

This clone was counted only a few times. At one end, the junction sequence differs from germline, possibly due to a read error. The J gene is TRBJ2-2, the V gene TRBV4-1; 14 nucleotides line up with TRBD2. Germline CDR1 is MGHRA and CDR2 is YSYEKL. This CDR3 is 18 amino acids long. The CDR3 DNA is TGCGCCAGCAGCCGTAGACTAGCGGGAGGGCCCGGAAACCGGGGAGCTGTTTTT. Its protein is CASSRRLAGGPGNRGAVF.

This sequence joins TRBV7-9 and TRBJ2-2; TRBD1 is a possible D gene (5 bases). The V gene lost 5 bases and the J gene lost 0 bases, with 10 bases spanning the gap. Germline V gene data show CDR1 as SEHNR and CDR2 as FQNEAQ (reference sequence). CDR3 size: 15 residues. As DNA, the CDR3 is TGTGCCAGCAGCGCAGACAGCGCGAACACCGGGGAGCTGTTTTTT. Its translation is CASSADSANTGELFF.